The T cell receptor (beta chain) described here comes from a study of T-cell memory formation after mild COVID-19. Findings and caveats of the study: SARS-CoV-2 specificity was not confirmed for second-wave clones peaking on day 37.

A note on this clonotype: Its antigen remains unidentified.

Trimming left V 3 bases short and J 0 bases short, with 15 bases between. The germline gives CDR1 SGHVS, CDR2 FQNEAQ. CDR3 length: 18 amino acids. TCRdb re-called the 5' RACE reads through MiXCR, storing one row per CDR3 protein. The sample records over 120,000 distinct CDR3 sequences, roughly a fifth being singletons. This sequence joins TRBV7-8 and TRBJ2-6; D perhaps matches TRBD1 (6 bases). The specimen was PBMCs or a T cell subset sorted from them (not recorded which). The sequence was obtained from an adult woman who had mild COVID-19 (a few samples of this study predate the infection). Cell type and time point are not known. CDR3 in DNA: TGTGCCAGCAGCTTGATGCAGGGGTTATTCTCTGGGGCCAACGTCCTGACTTTC. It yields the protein CASSLMQGLFSGANVLTF.